The TCR beta chain under discussion was sequenced for a study of T cells in localized non-small cell lung cancer. TCRdb's copy holds only in-frame clones and misses some; the assay was immunoSEQ multiplex PCR. The sample has some 1,700 clones; approximately 22% are singletons. This clone was seen only a few times. V was cut by 1 base and J by 0 bases, with 7 bases left in between. The CDR3 has 16 amino acids. In germline, CDR1 is SNHLY, CDR2 FYNNEI. Here the sequenced sample was lung tumor tissue, taken before any cancer treatment. The receptor's source is an older male donor with stage I lung adenocarcinoma. The rearrangement joins TRBV2 to TRBJ2-6; D is uncertain. The CDR3 nucleotides read TGTGCCAGCAGTGAAGAAGGCTTCTCTGGGGCCAACGTCCTGACTTTC. Protein sequence: CASSEEGFSGANVLTF. Looking up the rest from reference TRBV2 and TRBJ2-6 gives the full variable domain: EPEVTQTPSHQVTQMGQEVILRCVPISNHLYFYWYRQILGQKVEFLVSFYNNEISEKSEIFDDQFSVERPDGSNFTLKIRSTKLEDSAMYFCASSEEGFSGANVLTFGAGSRLTVL.